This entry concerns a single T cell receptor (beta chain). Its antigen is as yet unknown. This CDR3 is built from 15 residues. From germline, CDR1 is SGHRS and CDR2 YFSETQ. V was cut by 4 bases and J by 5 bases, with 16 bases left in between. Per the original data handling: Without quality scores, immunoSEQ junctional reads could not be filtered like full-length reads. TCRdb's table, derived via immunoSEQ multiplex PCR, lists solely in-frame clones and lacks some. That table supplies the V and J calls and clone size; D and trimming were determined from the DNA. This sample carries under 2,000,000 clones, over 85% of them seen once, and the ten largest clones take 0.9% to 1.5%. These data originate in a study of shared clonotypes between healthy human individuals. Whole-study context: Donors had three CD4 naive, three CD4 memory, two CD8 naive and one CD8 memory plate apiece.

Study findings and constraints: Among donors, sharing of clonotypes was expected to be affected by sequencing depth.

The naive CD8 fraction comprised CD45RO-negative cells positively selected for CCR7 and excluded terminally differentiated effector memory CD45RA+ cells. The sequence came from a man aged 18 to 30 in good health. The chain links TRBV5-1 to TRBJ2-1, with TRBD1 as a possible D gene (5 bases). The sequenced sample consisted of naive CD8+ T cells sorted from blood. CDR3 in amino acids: CASSLFLQVNNEQFF. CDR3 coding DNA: TGCGCCAGCAGCCTCTTTCTACAGGTAAACAATGAGCAGTTCTTC. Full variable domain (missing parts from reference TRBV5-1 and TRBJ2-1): KAGVTQTPRYLIKTRGQQVTLSCSPISGHRSVSWYQQTPGQGLQFLFEYFSETQRNKGNFPGRFSGRQFSNSRSEMNVSTLELGDSALYLCASSLFLQVNNEQFFGPGTRLTVL.